This T cell receptor (beta chain) was identified during a study of brain T cells in children with intractable seizures. Using immunoSEQ multiplex PCR, the repertoire was profiled, and TCRdb retains in-frame clones only, with some absent. The sample includes about 110,000 clones, roughly 94% of them seen just once. J lost 4 bases, V lost 5 bases, and 6 bases had no gene match. Germline V gene data show CDR1 as SGHTA and CDR2 as FQGNSA. The CDR3 contains 14 residues. Study observations and caveats: Clones missing pre-surgery may reflect undersampling of that blood sample. HCMV serostatus was not known, and viral specificity came from CDR3 similarity only.

The sequenced cases were selected for having the highest brain T cell transcript signatures. A note on this clone: Its target is not known.

The chain combines TRBV7-2 with TRBJ1-1; 8 nucleotides match TRBD1. This TCR derives from a boy under two years old with hemimegalencephaly and intractable seizures. The material sequenced was peripheral blood, taken at surgery. The CDR3 DNA reads TGTGCCAGCAGCACACACAGGGGGATCACTGAAGCTTTCTTT. Its protein is CASSTHRGITEAFF.